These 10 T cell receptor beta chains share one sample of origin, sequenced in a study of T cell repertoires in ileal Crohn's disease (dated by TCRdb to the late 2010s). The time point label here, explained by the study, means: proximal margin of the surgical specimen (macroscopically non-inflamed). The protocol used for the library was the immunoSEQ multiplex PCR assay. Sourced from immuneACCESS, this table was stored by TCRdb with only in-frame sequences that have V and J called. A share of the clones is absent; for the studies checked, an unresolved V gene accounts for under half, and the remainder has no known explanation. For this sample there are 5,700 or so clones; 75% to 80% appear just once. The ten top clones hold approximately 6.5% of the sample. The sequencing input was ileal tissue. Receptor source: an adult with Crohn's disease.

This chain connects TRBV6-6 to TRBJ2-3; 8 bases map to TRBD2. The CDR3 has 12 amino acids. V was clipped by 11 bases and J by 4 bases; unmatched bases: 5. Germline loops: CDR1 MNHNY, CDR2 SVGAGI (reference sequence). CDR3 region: CAAAGGADTQYF. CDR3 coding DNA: TGTGCCGCCGCGGGGGGCGCAGATACGCAGTATTTT.

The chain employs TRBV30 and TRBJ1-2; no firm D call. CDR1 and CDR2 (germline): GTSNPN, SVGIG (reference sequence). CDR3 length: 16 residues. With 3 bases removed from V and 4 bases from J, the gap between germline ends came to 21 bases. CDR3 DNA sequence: TGTGCCTGGAGCGCGTCCGATGGGGATGGAGGCTATGGCTACACCTTC. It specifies CAWSASDGDGGYGYTF.

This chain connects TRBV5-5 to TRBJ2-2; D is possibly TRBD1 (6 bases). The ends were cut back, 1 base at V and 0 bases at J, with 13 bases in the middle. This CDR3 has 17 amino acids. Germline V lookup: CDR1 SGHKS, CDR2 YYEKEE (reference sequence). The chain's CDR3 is CASSLRTEVANTGELFF. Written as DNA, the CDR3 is TGTGCCAGCAGCTTGCGGACAGAGGTGGCGAACACCGGGGAGCTGTTTTTT.

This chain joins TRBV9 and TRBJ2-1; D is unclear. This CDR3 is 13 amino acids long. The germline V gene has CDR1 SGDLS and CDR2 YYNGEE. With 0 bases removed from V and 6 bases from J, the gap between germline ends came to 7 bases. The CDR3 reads CASSVGDGNEQFF. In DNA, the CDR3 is TGTGCCAGCAGCGTAGGAGATGGCAATGAGCAGTTCTTC.

The CDR3 nucleotides are TGTGCCAGCAGCTTAGGCCTAGCGGGAGTATCTGAGCAGTTCTTC. It translates to CASSLGLAGVSEQFF. This chain joins TRBV11-3 and TRBJ2-1; 10 nucleotides match TRBD2. The germline CDR1 and CDR2 sequences are SGHNT and YENEEA. V trimming: 1 base; J trimming: 9 bases; junction bases outside the gene matches: 6. The CDR3 extends over 15 amino acids.

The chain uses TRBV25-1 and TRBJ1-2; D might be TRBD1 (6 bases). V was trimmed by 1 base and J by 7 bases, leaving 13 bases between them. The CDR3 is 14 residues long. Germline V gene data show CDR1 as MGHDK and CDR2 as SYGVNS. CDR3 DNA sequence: TGTGCCAGCAGTGAATTCAGGGGCGCAGGTGGCTACACCTTC. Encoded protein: CASSEFRGAGGYTF.

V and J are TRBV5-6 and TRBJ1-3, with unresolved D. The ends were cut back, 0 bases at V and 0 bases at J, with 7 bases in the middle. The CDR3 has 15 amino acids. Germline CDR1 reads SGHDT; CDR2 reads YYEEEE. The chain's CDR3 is CASSLVGVSGNTIYF. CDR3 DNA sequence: TGTGCCAGCAGCTTGGTTGGGGTCTCTGGAAACACCATATATTTT.

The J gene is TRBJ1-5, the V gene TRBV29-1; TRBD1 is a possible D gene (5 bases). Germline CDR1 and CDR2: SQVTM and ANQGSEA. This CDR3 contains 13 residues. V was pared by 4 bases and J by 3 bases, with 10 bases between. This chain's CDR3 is CSVAAQDNQPQHF. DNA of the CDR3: TGCAGCGTTGCGGCACAGGACAATCAGCCCCAGCATTTT.

The CDR3: CAWSRGGGGNTIYF. The CDR3 nucleotides read TGTGCCTGGAGTCGGGGGGGCGGTGGAAACACCATATATTTT. The J gene is TRBJ1-3, the V gene TRBV30; tentative D call: TRBD1 (6 bases). This CDR3 is 14 amino acids long. The V gene lost 2 bases and the J gene lost 3 bases, with 11 bases spanning the gap. CDR1 and CDR2 from the germline V gene are GTSNPN and SVGIG (reference sequence). The full variable domain, rest sourced from reference TRBV30 and TRBJ1-3, is SQTIHQWPATLVQPVGSPLSLECTVEGTSNPNLYWYRQAAGRGLQLLFYSVGIGQISSEVPQNLSASRPQDRQFILSSKKLLLSDSGFYLCAWSRGGGGNTIYFGEGSWLTVV.

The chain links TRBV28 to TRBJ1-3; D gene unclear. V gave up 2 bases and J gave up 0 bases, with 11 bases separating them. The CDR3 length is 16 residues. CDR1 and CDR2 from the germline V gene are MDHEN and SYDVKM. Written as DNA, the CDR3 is TGTGCCAGCAGTTTAGGCAAGGGTCACTCTGGAAACACCATATATTTT. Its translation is CASSLGKGHSGNTIYF.